This TCR beta chain was recovered during a study of blood T cells in healthy people across ages (dated by TCRdb to the mid-2010s). Context from the whole study: In model experiments, template switching captured about one uniquely barcoded TCR beta cDNA molecule for every two T cells. Using deep sequencing normalized with unique cDNA molecular identifiers, the study measured how TCR beta repertoire diversity changes with age. Donors were grouped into four age groups: young (average approximately 16 years), middle-aged (39), aged (around 66) and long-lived (approximately 75). Donors of different ages were randomly distributed across sequencing lanes to avoid experimental bias. The study analyzed two additional independent replicas of 1 million unique cDNA reads from the same blood draw for two donors, one aged 18 to 30 and one aged 80 or older.

Systemically healthy Caucasian individuals from Russia, some 38 in total and aged roughly 6 to 100 years, were included as donors. Around 10 milliliters of peripheral blood were collected from each donor into EDTA-treated Vacutainer tubes. PBMCs were isolated by Ficoll-Paque density-gradient centrifugation, with at least 6 million obtained per sample. Trizol reagent was used to extract total RNA from the PBMCs, yielding at least 5.5 micrograms per sample. For every donor, flow cytometry on a PBMC aliquot measured the percentage of naive CD45RAhigh/CD27high T cells. Results the study describes overall, beyond this receptor: Observed TCR beta diversity per million T cells fell roughly linearly with age, and a significant reduction was already apparent by age about 38. Compared with the aged group, the long-lived group had more naive CD4+ T cells, fewer expanded clones and increased TCR diversity, a pattern suggesting age selection. Because profiling used bulk unsorted PBMCs, naive and antigen-experienced compartments could not be compared conclusively. The percentage of naive T cells measured by flow cytometry correlated strongly with observed TCR beta diversity. Estimates of total diversity from one million sequenced T cells were regarded as lower bounds and underestimates. Donor CMV infection status was unknown, potentially confounding age-related changes in expanded clonotypes.

V is shortened by 9 bases, J by 14 bases, and the region joining them spans 14 bases. The cysteine opens and the phenylalanine closes a CDR3 of 11 amino acids. The entry retains the CDR3 DNA only, 33 bases that are in frame from base 1. The germline V gene sets CDR1 to SNHLY and CDR2 to FYNNEI. The protocol used for the library was 5' RACE. Sequencing was carried out with an Illumina HiSeq 2500. The second PCR ran for about 7 to 11 cycles and used a J-beta primer mix along with a sample-barcoded 5' primer. A unique molecular identifier was introduced onto each TCR beta cDNA molecule by a template-switch 5' adaptor carrying 12 random nucleotides. Each sample yielded at least 2.5 million CDR3-containing paired-end reads. The Mint cDNA synthesis kit, primed by a TRBC-specific oligonucleotide, was used to synthesize first-strand cDNA from all RNA. Following uracil-DNA glycosylase treatment, all cDNA underwent a first 18-cycle PCR with the universal primers M1SS and BC2_uni_R. The authors' pipeline ran thus. Each sample was normalized by randomly selecting 1 million high-quality reads, each carrying a distinct molecular identifier. Instead of being binned into consensus sequences, reads with shared molecular identifiers were discarded. MiTCR, run with a Q25 quality threshold and the strictest error-elimination algorithm, handled CDR3 identification, clonotype clustering and error correction. Lower-bound total TCR beta diversity was estimated with a nonparametric unseen species model using Euler transformation. Through fastp at Q25 and MiXCR, TCRdb rebuilt clones from the public reads, retaining in-frame beta chains. Rows merge per CDR3 protein into single entries with the most common DNA and genes. These V and J calls derive from TCRdb rather than the authors' analysis. The sample table lists 650,000 to 1,000,000 distinct CDR3 sequences, 35% to 40% of them with a count of one. The ten top clones hold 10% to 15% of the sample.

As concerns this clonotype: The antigen it recognizes is unknown. No base-level quality is on record; no much larger clone is a single base apart.

The sequenced sample was blood. The sequence was collected from a man between 18 and 35 years old in good health. The V and J segments used are TRBV2 and TRBJ1-6, and possibly TRBD1, on 5 matching bases. For the CDR3, the sequence is CASGAWGSLHF. The DNA sequence follows: TGTGCCAGTGGGGCTTGGGGATCCCTCCACTTT. The variable domain in full, with residues beyond the CDR3 obtained from the reference TRBV2 and TRBJ1-6 genes, is EPEVTQTPSHQVTQMGQEVILRCVPISNHLYFYWYRQILGQKVEFLVSFYNNEISEKSEIFDDQFSVERPDGSNFTLKIRSTKLEDSAMYFCASGAWGSLHFGNGTRLTVT.